The entry below gives a single T cell receptor beta chain sequence along with its context. Its antigen is not known. V was cut by 4 bases and J by 8 bases, with 11 bases left in between. From germline, CDR1 is GTSNPN and CDR2 SVGIG (reference sequence). CDR3 size: 11 residues. The record originates from a study of cytomegalovirus exposure and HLA in healthy donors. Study overall: Unique TCRs from HLA-typed donors, 65 million to 85 million of them, were held in an early data release.

The PCR used 60 Vbeta and 13 Jbeta primers. TCRdb's copy holds only in-frame clones and misses some; the assay was immunoSEQ multiplex PCR. The sample contains under 150,000 clones, 75% to 85% of which appear only once. Findings of the study overall: In an earlier analysis, most TCR beta V segments were productive about 87% or about 30% of the time. A later analysis linked a missense DCLRE1C variant to TCR beta V- and J-gene trimming. Cytomegalovirus status, reportedly, was diagnosed with high specificity and sensitivity by the classifier.

This clonotype was obtained from a man aged 50 to 60 in good health and CMV-seronegative. The sequenced sample was PBMCs. The J gene is TRBJ1-2, the V gene TRBV30; the D is unclear. CDR3 in amino acids: CAWITVGGYTF. In nucleotides, the CDR3 is TGTGCCTGGATCACAGTGGGCGGCTACACCTTC.